A selection of T cell receptor beta chains follows, all from one sample in a study of T cells in Graves' hyperthyroidism and ophthalmopathy. Using its own MiXCR run on the multiplex PCR reads, TCRdb lists one record per CDR3 protein. The sample records 300,000 to 450,000 distinct CDR3 sequences, roughly 13% being singletons. The sample consisted of blood. The origin of the receptors is a man in his thirties or forties with Graves' hyperthyroidism that later progressed to Graves' ophthalmopathy. The CDR3 runs from the conserved cysteine through the conserved F or W. The order of the fields is V gene, D gene, clone size, J gene, CDR3 protein, CDR3 DNA. The D gene is left open where the match is weak. Size is omitted from some rows. Given values are once, few, many or a class for expanded clones.

>TRBV11-2|NA|many|TRBJ2-2
CASTHQDFFSGELFF
TGTGCCAGCACCCACCAGGACTTCTTCTCCGGGGAGCTGTTTTTT
>TRBV9|NA|many|TRBJ2-7
CASSVGSNSYEQYF
TGTGCCAGCAGCGTAGGGTCCAACTCCTACGAGCAGTACTTC
>TRBV7-9|NA|many|TRBJ2-5
CASSPHRRTQYQETQYF
TGTGCCAGCAGCCCCCACCGACGGACCCAGTACCAAGAGACCCAGTACTTC
>TRBV20-1|NA|NA|TRBJ2-1
CSAQYNEQFF
TGCAGTGCCCAGTACAATGAGCAGTTCTTC
>TRBV12-3/TRBV12-4|NA|many|TRBJ1-1
CASIKQLNTEAFF
TGTGCCAGCATCAAACAGCTGAACACTGAAGCTTTCTTT
>TRBV2|NA|many|TRBJ2-5
CASRKGVQETQYF
TGTGCCAGCAGAAAGGGGGTTCAAGAGACCCAGTACTTC
>TRBV13|NA|NA|TRBJ2-3
CASKSIGWGGSTDTQYF
TGTGCCAGCAAGTCGATTGGTTGGGGCGGATCCACAGATACGCAGTATTTT
>TRBV7-2|TRBD2|many|TRBJ2-3
CASSRIPTSGEADTQYF
TGTGCCAGCAGCCGAATTCCTACTAGCGGGGAAGCAGATACGCAGTATTTT
>TRBV2|TRBD2|many|TRBJ2-4
CASTSGGALDIQYF
TGTGCCAGTACTAGCGGGGGGGCCTTGGACATTCAGTACTTC
>TRBV10-3|NA|NA|TRBJ2-5
CAISESRGQVQETQYF
TGTGCCATCAGTGAGTCGAGAGGCCAGGTTCAAGAGACCCAGTACTTC
>TRBV13|NA|NA|TRBJ2-2
CASSLNFGGDRPRTNTGELFF
TGTGCCAGCAGCTTAAATTTCGGGGGTGACAGACCCAGAACGAACACCGGGGAGCTGTTTTTT
>TRBV30|NA|many|TRBJ2-1
CAWSWSGIHNEQFF
TGTGCCTGGAGTTGGTCGGGTATCCACAATGAGCAGTTCTTC
>TRBV2|NA|many|TRBJ1-3
CAREHGNTIYF
TGTGCCAGGGAGCATGGAAACACCATATATTTT
>TRBV10-1|NA|NA|TRBJ1-5
CASTNPGSRAYQPQHF
TGCGCCAGCACCAATCCCGGCTCCAGAGCCTATCAGCCCCAGCATTTT
>TRBV7-2|NA|NA|TRBJ2-2
CASSSQLTGELFF
TGTGCCAGCAGCTCGCAACTTACCGGGGAGCTGTTTTTT
>TRBV28|NA|NA|TRBJ1-1
CASSRPGRANTEAFF
TGTGCCAGCAGTAGGCCGGGACGGGCGAACACTGAAGCTTTCTTT
>TRBV9|TRBD1|NA|TRBJ2-7
CASSATGGMDEQYF
TGTGCCAGCAGCGCGACAGGGGGGATGGACGAGCAGTACTTC
>TRBV7-9|TRBD1|few|TRBJ2-5
CASSPVRDRALEDF
TGTGCCAGCAGCCCCGTCCGAGACAGGGCTCTCGAGGACTTC
>TRBV7-2|NA|many|TRBJ2-1
CASSLAGYEQFF
TGTGCCAGCAGCTTAGCAGGCTATGAGCAGTTCTTC
>TRBV30|NA|NA|TRBJ2-4
CAWNGGWENIQYF
TGTGCCTGGAACGGAGGGTGGGAAAACATTCAGTACTTC
>TRBV28|NA|NA|TRBJ2-1
CASSPQDGNNEQSF
TGTGCCAGCAGTCCCCAGGACGGAAACAATGAGCAGTCCTTC
>TRBV2|TRBD1|many|TRBJ2-7
CASSATGTSYEQYF
TGTGCCAGCAGCGCGACAGGGACCTCTTACGAGCAGTACTTC
>TRBV20-1|NA|NA|TRBJ1-5
CSARGLVPTGQPQHF
TGCAGTGCTAGAGGGTTGGTCCCCACGGGGCAGCCCCAGCATTTT
>TRBV19|TRBD1|NA|TRBJ2-7
CASSLTGSEQYF
TGTGCCAGTAGCCTGACAGGGAGCGAGCAGTACTTC